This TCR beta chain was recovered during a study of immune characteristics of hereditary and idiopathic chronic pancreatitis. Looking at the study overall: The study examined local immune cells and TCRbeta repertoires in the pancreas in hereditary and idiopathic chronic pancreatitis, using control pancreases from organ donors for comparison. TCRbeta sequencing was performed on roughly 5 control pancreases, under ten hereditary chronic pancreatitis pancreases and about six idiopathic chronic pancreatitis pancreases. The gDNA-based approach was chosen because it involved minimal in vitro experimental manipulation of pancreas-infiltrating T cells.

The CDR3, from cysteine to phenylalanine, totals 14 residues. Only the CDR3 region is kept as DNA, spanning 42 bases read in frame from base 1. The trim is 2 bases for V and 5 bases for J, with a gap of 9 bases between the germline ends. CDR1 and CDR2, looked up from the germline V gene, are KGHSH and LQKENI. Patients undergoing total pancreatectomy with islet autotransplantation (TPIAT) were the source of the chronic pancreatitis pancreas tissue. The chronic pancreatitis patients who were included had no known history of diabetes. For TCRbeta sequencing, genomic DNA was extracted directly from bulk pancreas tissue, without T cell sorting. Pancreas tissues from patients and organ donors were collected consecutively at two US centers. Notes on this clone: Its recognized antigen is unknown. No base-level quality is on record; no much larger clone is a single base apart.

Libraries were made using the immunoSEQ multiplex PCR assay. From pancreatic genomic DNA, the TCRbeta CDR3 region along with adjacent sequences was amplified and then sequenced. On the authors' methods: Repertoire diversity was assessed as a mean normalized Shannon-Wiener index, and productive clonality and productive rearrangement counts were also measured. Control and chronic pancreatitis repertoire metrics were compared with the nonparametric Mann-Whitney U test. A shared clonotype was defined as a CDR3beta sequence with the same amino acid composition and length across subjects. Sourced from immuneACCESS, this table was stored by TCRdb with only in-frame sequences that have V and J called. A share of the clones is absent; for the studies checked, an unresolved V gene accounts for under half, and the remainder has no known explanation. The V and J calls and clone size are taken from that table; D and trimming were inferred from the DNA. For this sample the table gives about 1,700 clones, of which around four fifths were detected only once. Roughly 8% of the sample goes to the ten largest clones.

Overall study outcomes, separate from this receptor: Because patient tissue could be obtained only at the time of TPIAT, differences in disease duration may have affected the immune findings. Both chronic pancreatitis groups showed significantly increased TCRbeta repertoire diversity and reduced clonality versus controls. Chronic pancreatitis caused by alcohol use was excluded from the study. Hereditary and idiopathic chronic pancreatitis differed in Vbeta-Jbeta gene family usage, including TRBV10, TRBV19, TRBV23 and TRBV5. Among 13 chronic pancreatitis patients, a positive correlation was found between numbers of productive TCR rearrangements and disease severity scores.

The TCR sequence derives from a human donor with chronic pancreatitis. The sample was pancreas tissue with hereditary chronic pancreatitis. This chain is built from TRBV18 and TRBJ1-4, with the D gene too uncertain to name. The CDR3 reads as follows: CASSPTAGNEKLFF. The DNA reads TGTGCCAGCTCACCAACGGCGGGGAATGAAAAACTGTTTTTT. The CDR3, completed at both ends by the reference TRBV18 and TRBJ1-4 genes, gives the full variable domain NAGVMQNPRHLVRRRGQEARLRCSPMKGHSHVYWYRQLPEEGLKFMVYLQKENIIDESGMPKERFSAEFPKEGPSILRIQQVVRGDSAAYFCASSPTAGNEKLFFGSGTQLSVL.